This TCR beta chain was retrieved from a study of OX40 agonist ivuxolimab in advanced cancers. The wider study: With ivuxolimab, an agonistic anti-OX40 (CD134) antibody, patients were treated. The study enrolled dose-escalation patients with hepatocellular carcinoma, melanoma, renal cell or head and neck cancer.

Profiled with immunoSEQ multiplex PCR; TCRdb holds only in-frame clones, not every one. Among approximately 10,000 clones listed, 85% to 90% were seen once. Whole-study results and caveats: Compared with others, partial responders at 0.1-3.0 mg/kg displayed clonal expansion among the lowest. There were, on average, more expanded clones in CD8+ T cells than in CD4+.

The germline V and J ends were trimmed by 3 bases and 5 bases, with 11 bases remaining between them. Germline CDR1 MNHEY, CDR2 SMNVEV (reference sequence). The CDR3 is made up of 14 amino acids. This clone was seen a single time. Its matching antigen is unknown. V gene TRBV27 combines with J gene TRBJ2-1; D is possibly TRBD2 (6 bases). Specimen: CD4+ or CD8+ T cells sorted from blood, collected in a trial of the OX40 agonist ivuxolimab. The sequence derives from an adult with an advanced solid tumor such as melanoma, head and neck, liver or kidney cancer. CDR3 protein: CASSLDSGHNEQFF. The CDR3 DNA is TGTGCCAGCAGTTTGGATAGCGGCCACAATGAGCAGTTCTTC.